These 27 T cell receptor beta chains originate from one sample sequenced in a study of cytomegalovirus exposure and HLA in healthy donors. Clones were read by immunoSEQ multiplex PCR, and TCRdb kept only the in-frame ones, dropping some. The sample contains 90,000 to 100,000 clones, approximately 93% of which appear only once. Source material: PBMCs. The receptors derive from a woman aged 25 to 39 in good health and CMV-seropositive.

This chain uses TRBV29-1 with TRBJ1-2; D unclear. Germline CDR1 and CDR2: SQVTM and ANQGSEA. The CDR3 runs 15 residues. Trimming stripped 3 bases from V and 3 bases from J, with 17 bases between. The CDR3 here is CSVEESGSWDYGYTF. The DNA for the CDR3 is TGCAGCGTTGAGGAGTCGGGTTCTTGGGACTATGGCTACACCTTC.

The rearrangement uses TRBV9 and TRBJ2-1; 10 positions match TRBD2. The CDR3 has 17 amino acids. The germline CDR1 and CDR2 sequences are SGDLS and YYNGEE. J gave up 3 bases and V 0 bases, and 6 bases lay outside the gene matches. CDR3 protein: CASSVVGAGGLYNEQFF. The CDR3 coding sequence is TGTGCCAGCAGCGTAGTGGGAGCGGGAGGGCTCTACAATGAGCAGTTCTTC. Combining the CDR3 with reference TRBV9 and TRBJ2-1 gives the whole variable domain DSGVTQTPKHLITATGQRVTLRCSPRSGDLSVYWYQQSLDQGLQFLIQYYNGEERAKGNILERFSAQQFPDLHSELNLSSLELGDSALYFCASSVVGAGGLYNEQFFGPGTRLTVL.

The chain joins TRBV6-4 to TRBJ2-2, with 11 bases aligning to TRBD2. This CDR3 has 21 amino acids. Germline values: CDR1 MRHNA, CDR2 SNTAGT. V was clipped by 0 bases and J by 3 bases; unmatched bases: 15. In DNA, the CDR3 is TGTGCCAGCAGTGACTCCCCTTTAGCGGGAGGGCCGAGGTCCCACACCGGGGAGCTGTTTTTT. Translation gives CASSDSPLAGGPRSHTGELFF.

V and J are TRBV29-1 and TRBJ2-1, with TRBD2 identical over 13 bases. The CDR3 contains 16 residues. Germline CDR1 reads SQVTM; CDR2 reads ANQGSEA. The J segment lost 3 bases and the V segment lost 7 bases, leaving 9 bases of the junction unmatched. The CDR3, as DNA: TGCAGCGCGTCCGGGACTAGCGGGACCATCTACAATGAGCAGTTCTTC. Its protein product is CSASGTSGTIYNEQFF.

Only one count was recorded for this clone. This sequence joins TRBV4-3 and TRBJ2-7; maybe TRBD2 (5 bases). Germline V CDR1 and CDR2: LGHNA, YSLEER. V was trimmed by 5 bases and J by 1 base, leaving 12 bases between them. The CDR3 is 14 amino acids. In nucleotides, the CDR3 is TGCGCCAGCAGCAAGGACTTAGGGTCCTACGAGCAGTACTTC. Residues: CASSKDLGSYEQYF.

This clone was recorded once. The chain links TRBV9 to TRBJ2-7, with 10 nucleotides matching TRBD2. Trimming at V came to 3 bases and at J to 2 bases, leaving 2 bases not matched to a gene. Germline V gene sequence: CDR1 SGDLS, CDR2 YYNGEE. The CDR3 is 14 residues long. DNA for the CDR3: TGTGCCAGCAGCGCCGGACTAGCGGCCTACGAGCAGTACTTC. This sequence encodes CASSAGLAAYEQYF.

CDR3 region: CASSLRPGVAADTQYF. The CDR3 coding sequence is TGTGCCAGCAGCCTCCGCCCGGGGGTAGCTGCAGATACGCAGTATTTT. V and J are TRBV9 and TRBJ2-3, with D perhaps matching TRBD2 (6 bases). From germline, CDR1 is SGDLS and CDR2 YYNGEE. V shed 4 bases and J shed 4 bases, with 19 bases lying between them. The CDR3 sequence is 16 residues long.

This chain links TRBV19 with TRBJ1-1; TRBD1 aligns across 7 bases. This CDR3 contains 13 residues. After removal of 7 bases from V and 4 bases from J, the junction contained 6 bases not matched to a gene. From germline, CDR1 is LNHDA and CDR2 SQIVND (reference sequence). CDR3 residues: CASKWQGGTEAFF. DNA of the CDR3: TGTGCCAGTAAATGGCAGGGGGGCACTGAAGCTTTCTTT. Together with reference TRBV19 and TRBJ1-1, the CDR3 gives the full variable domain: DGGITQSPKYLFRKEGQNVTLSCEQNLNHDAMYWYRQDPGQGLRLIYYSQIVNDFQKGDIAEGYSVSREKKESFPLTVTSAQKNPTAFYLCASKWQGGTEAFFGQGTRLTVV.

The chain couples TRBV2 to TRBJ2-1, with TRBD2 as a possible D gene (6 bases). With 7 bases removed from V and 2 bases from J, the gap between germline ends came to 18 bases. The CDR3 spans 16 residues. Germline values: CDR1 SNHLY, CDR2 FYNNEI. The CDR3 DNA follows: TGTGCCAGCAAGAGGGTCGGGAGCGGCGCCTACAATGAGCAGTTCTTC. Translated, it gives CASKRVGSGAYNEQFF. Variable domain in full (rest from reference TRBV2 and TRBJ2-1): EPEVTQTPSHQVTQMGQEVILRCVPISNHLYFYWYRQILGQKVEFLVSFYNNEISEKSEIFDDQFSVERPDGSNFTLKIRSTKLEDSAMYFCASKRVGSGAYNEQFFGPGTRLTVL.

In the case of this clone: This specimen includes other DNA sequences encoding the same CDR3. CDR3 bases: TGTGCCAGCAGCGTTAGCGGGAGCACAGATACGCAGTATTTT. Its translation is CASSVSGSTDTQYF. The chain employs TRBV9 and TRBJ2-3; 7 bases align to TRBD2. Germline V gene lookup returns CDR1 SGDLS and CDR2 YYNGEE. After removal of 2 bases from V and 0 bases from J, the junction contained 0 bases not matched to a gene. The CDR3 sequence is 14 residues long.

This clone is a singleton in its sample. V is TRBV5-1 and J is TRBJ1-1; possible D gene TRBD1, 6 bases. V was clipped by 0 bases and J by 5 bases, with 11 bases between them. Germline loops: CDR1 SGHRS, CDR2 YFSETQ. The CDR3 length is 14 residues. Written as DNA, the CDR3 is TGCGCCAGCAGCTTGGATTCGACAGGTACTGAAGCTTTCTTT. The encoded protein is CASSLDSTGTEAFF.

The chain uses TRBV15 and TRBJ2-3; 11 bases align to TRBD2. Germline trimming cut 8 bases from V and 4 bases from J; bases unmatched to any gene: 5. The CDR3 consists of 14 residues. In germline, CDR1 is LNHNV, CDR2 YYDKDF (reference sequence). CDR3 coding DNA: TGTGCCACCCAACTAGCGGGAGTCTCAGATACGCAGTATTTT. Translated, it gives CATQLAGVSDTQYF.

The chain uses TRBV27 and TRBJ2-5, with TRBD1 matching over 12 bases. Germline-derived CDR1 and CDR2 are MNHEY and SMNVEV (reference sequence). The V segment lost 2 bases and the J segment 5 bases; nucleotides outside the gene matches: 9. The CDR3 is 17 residues long. CDR3 bases: TGTGCCAGCAGTTTAATCGGGGACAGGGGGCTATCGGAGACCCAGTACTTC. Residues: CASSLIGDRGLSETQYF.

This clone turned up a few times. The chain links TRBV15 to TRBJ2-7; 7 bases line up with TRBD1. This CDR3 contains 15 residues. Germline trimming cut 3 bases from V and 6 bases from J; bases unmatched to any gene: 11. The germline V gene encodes CDR1 LNHNV and CDR2 YYDKDF (reference sequence). The CDR3 bases are TGTGCCACCAGCAGCCTTTTCGGACAGGACCGCGAGCAGTACTTC. It encodes CATSSLFGQDREQYF.

The chain employs TRBV6-6 and TRBJ2-3; the D gene is possibly TRBD1 (5 bases). This CDR3 region has 11 residues. Trimming took off 6 bases at V and 8 bases at J, with 9 bases between the two ends. Germline assignment: CDR1 MNHNY and CDR2 SVGAGI (reference sequence). The CDR3, as DNA: TGTGCCAGCAGGGATGACAGTACGCAGTATTTT. As protein: CASRDDSTQYF.

The V gene is TRBV28, the J gene TRBJ1-5, with D unclear. The germline CDR1 and CDR2 sequences are MDHEN and SYDVKM. The V gene lost 5 bases and the J gene lost 6 bases, with 14 bases spanning the gap. The CDR3 spans 14 residues. For the CDR3, the DNA is TGTGCCAGCAGTAGCCGGGTCCTCGGTCAGCCCCAGCATTTT. Encoded protein: CASSSRVLGQPQHF. Variable domain in full (rest from reference TRBV28 and TRBJ1-5): DVKVTQSSRYLVKRTGEKVFLECVQDMDHENMFWYRQDPGLGLRLIYFSYDVKMKEKGDIPEGYSVSREKKERFSLILESASTNQTSMYLCASSSRVLGQPQHFGDGTRLSIL.

This chain joins TRBV7-8 and TRBJ2-2; the match to TRBD2 covers 13 bases. This CDR3 has 16 residues. The V gene's germline CDR1 is SGHVS and CDR2 FQNEAQ. J lost 3 bases, V lost 10 bases, and 8 bases had no gene match. CDR3: CATILGLAGYTGELFF. The CDR3 DNA follows: TGTGCCACCATTTTGGGACTAGCGGGGTACACCGGGGAGCTGTTTTTT. Drawing the rest from reference TRBV7-8 and TRBJ2-2, the complete variable domain is GAGVSQSPRYKVAKRGQDVALRCDPISGHVSLFWYQQALGQGPEFLTYFQNEAQLDKSGLPSDRFFAERPEGSVSTLKIQRTQQEDSAVYLCATILGLAGYTGELFFGEGSRLTVL.

The genes are TRBV28 and TRBJ2-7; TRBD1 aligns across 8 bases. The CDR3 contains 15 residues. Germline loops: CDR1 MDHEN, CDR2 SYDVKM. The V and J ends lost 6 bases and 9 bases, in that order; junction bases with no gene match: 16. This chain's CDR3 is CASSPPGTGPSRQYF. CDR3 nucleotide sequence: TGTGCCAGCAGCCCACCCGGGACAGGACCCTCGCGGCAGTACTTC.

This clone appeared once. The chain employs TRBV7-8 and TRBJ2-7; 8 positions match TRBD1. The CDR3 is 16 residues long. Trimming removed 5 bases from V and 3 bases from J; junction bases left unmatched: 12. The germline V gene encodes CDR1 SGHVS and CDR2 FQNEAQ. CDR3 sequence: CASSPRPGTGFYEQYF. The CDR3 DNA reads as TGTGCCAGCAGCCCTCGTCCCGGGACAGGTTTCTACGAGCAGTACTTC.

The genes are TRBV28 and TRBJ2-7; TRBD2 might be the D (6 bases). The V end was cut by 8 bases, the J end by 3 bases, with 14 bases between. The CDR3 sequence is 13 residues long. Per the germline V gene, CDR1 is MDHEN and CDR2 is SYDVKM. The chain's CDR3 is CASVGRGNYEQYF. CDR3 coding DNA: TGTGCCAGCGTAGGGCGGGGTAACTACGAGCAGTACTTC.

Here the CDR3 DNA reads TGTGCCAGCAGCTTAGACAGGGGGCTCGGAAACACTGAAGCTTTCTTT. Protein product: CASSLDRGLGNTEAFF. V gene TRBV11-2 combines with J gene TRBJ1-1; 8 bases map to TRBD1. This CDR3 comprises 16 residues. V lost 0 bases, J lost 2 bases, and 5 bases stayed unmatched. Germline-derived CDR1 and CDR2 are SGHAT and FQNNGV.

The table lists this clone with a count of one. This chain uses TRBV11-2 with TRBJ2-7, with D hard to call. Germline CDR1 and CDR2: SGHAT and FQNNGV. Trimming cost V 0 bases and J 2 bases, with 8 bases left between them. The CDR3 length is 14 residues. This CDR3 is CASSLERSTYEQYF. The CDR3 DNA reads as TGTGCCAGCAGCTTAGAGCGATCAACCTACGAGCAGTACTTC.

The chain carries TRBV30 and TRBJ2-7, with 8 bases matching TRBD2. The CDR3 has 15 residues. Germline V gene sequence: CDR1 GTSNPN, CDR2 SVGIG (reference sequence). Germline trimming cut 4 bases from V and 4 bases from J; bases unmatched to any gene: 12. This CDR3 reads CAWKEPGLVPYEQYF. In nucleotides, the CDR3 is TGTGCCTGGAAGGAACCGGGACTAGTCCCTTACGAGCAGTACTTC.

About this clone itself: One junction end disagrees with the germline gene, perhaps due to a read error. The V call is TRBV6-5, the J call TRBJ2-1; TRBD1 matches at 9 bases. Germline V lookup: CDR1 MNHEY, CDR2 SVGAGI. The CDR3 runs 13 residues. The CDR3 nucleotides are TGTGCCAGCAGCAGGGCGAACCGGGACAGGGAGGTCTTC. It codes for CASSRANRDREVF.

The chain employs TRBV28 and TRBJ2-1, with D tentatively TRBD2 (5 bases). V dropped 2 bases and J dropped 10 bases, with 12 bases sitting between them. This CDR3 comprises 13 residues. Germline lookup yields CDR1 MDHEN and CDR2 SYDVKM. The CDR3 protein is CASSLSAPGEQFF. In DNA, the CDR3 is TGTGCCAGCAGTTTAAGCGCTCCGGGGGAGCAGTTCTTC.

V gene TRBV6-1 combines with J gene TRBJ1-2; D perhaps matches TRBD1 (5 bases). V lost 1 base to trimming and J lost 4 bases, with 10 bases between them. Germline CDR1 reads MNHNS; CDR2 reads SASEGT. CDR3 length: 14 amino acids. The CDR3 spells CASSEVGESYGYTF. The CDR3 coding sequence is TGTGCCAGCAGTGAAGTAGGGGAAAGCTATGGCTACACCTTC.

V usage is TRBV10-3 and J usage is TRBJ1-3; possibly TRBD1 for D (6 bases). The CDR3 length is 18 residues. V was cut by 1 base and J by 0 bases, with 16 bases left in between. The germline V gene encodes CDR1 ENHRY and CDR2 SYGVKD. CDR3 DNA: TGTGCCATCAGTGAGTTCGCGGGGGCCCAAAGCTCTGGAAACACCATATATTTT. As protein: CAISEFAGAQSSGNTIYF.